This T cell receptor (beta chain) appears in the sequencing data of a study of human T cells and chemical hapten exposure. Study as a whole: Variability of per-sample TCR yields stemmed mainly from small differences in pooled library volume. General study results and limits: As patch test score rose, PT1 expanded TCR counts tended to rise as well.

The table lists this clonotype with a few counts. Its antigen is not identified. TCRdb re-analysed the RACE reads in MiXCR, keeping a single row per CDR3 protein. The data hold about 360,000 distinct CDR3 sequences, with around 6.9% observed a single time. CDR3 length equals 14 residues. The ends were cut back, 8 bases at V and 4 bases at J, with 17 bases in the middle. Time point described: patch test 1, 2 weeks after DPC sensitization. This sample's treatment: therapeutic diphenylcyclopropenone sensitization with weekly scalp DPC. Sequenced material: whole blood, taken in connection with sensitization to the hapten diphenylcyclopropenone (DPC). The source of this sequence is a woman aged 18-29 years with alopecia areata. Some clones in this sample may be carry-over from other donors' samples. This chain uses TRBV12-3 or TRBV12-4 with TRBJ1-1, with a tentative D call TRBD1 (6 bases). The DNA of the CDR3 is TGTGCCAGCCGATACCAGGGGCTAGTCACTGAAGCTTTCTTT. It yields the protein CASRYQGLVTEAFF.